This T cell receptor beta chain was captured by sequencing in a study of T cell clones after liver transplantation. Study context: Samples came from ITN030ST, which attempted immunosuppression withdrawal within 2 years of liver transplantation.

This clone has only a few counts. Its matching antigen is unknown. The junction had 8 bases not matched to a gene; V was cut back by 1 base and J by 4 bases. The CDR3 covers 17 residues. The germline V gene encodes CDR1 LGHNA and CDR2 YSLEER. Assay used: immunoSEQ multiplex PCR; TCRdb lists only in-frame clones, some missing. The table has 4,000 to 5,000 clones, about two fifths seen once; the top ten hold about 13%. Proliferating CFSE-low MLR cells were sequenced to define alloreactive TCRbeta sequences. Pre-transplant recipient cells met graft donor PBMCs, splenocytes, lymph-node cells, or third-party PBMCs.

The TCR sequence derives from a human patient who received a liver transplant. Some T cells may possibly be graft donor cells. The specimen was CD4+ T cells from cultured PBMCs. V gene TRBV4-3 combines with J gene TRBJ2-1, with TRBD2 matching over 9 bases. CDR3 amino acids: CASSQALAGNAYNEQFF. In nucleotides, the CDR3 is TGCGCCAGCAGCCAAGCCCTAGCGGGGAATGCTTACAATGAGCAGTTCTTC.